This T cell receptor beta chain was profiled in a study of blood T cell repertoires in COVID-19. Looking at the study overall: Researchers got acute and convalescent COVID-19 samples from the United States, Italy and Spain.

Some clones are missing from TCRdb's copy, which holds only in-frame ones; the method was immunoSEQ multiplex PCR. The table has some 190,000 clones, about four fifths seen once; the top ten hold around 6.9%. This clone was found a few times. The germline CDR1 and CDR2 sequences are MRHNA and SNTAGT. This CDR3 spans 16 amino acids. Unmatched junction bases numbered 11, after V lost 5 bases and J lost 5 bases. This chain connects TRBV6-4 to TRBJ2-1, with TRBD2 matching over 8 bases. The sequence was obtained from a man aged 55 to 70 with acute or convalescent COVID-19. The sequenced sample was peripheral blood. CDR3 nucleotides: TGTGCCAGCAGTACCCCCGAGCGGGAGATAAACAATGAGCAGTTCTTC. Translating gives CASSTPEREINNEQFF.